A selection of T cell receptor beta chains follows, all from one sample in a study of blood T cell repertoires in COVID-19. Libraries were prepared by immunoSEQ multiplex PCR; TCRdb keeps only in-frame clonotypes and omits some of them. The repertoire holds about 210,000 clones, with over 75% as singletons. Sequenced: PBMCs or T cells enriched from blood (not recorded which). These receptors were collected from a young man with acute COVID-19. CDR3s include the opening cysteine and the closing phenylalanine or tryptophan. D genes are given only for firm matches. Clone size, where shown, is once, few, many, or a class for clones that have expanded.

cdr3_nt: TGTGCCAGCAGGCGGGACAGGGGAAACTGGCCCGAGCAGTACTTC
cdr3_aa: CASRRDRGNWPEQYF
d_call: TRBD1
v_call: TRBV6-5
clone_size: once
j_call: TRBJ2-7

cdr3_nt: TGCGCCAGCAGCTCCTCCGGGACACAGAGCACAGATACGCAGTATTTT
cdr3_aa: CASSSSGTQSTDTQYF
d_call: NA
v_call: TRBV5-1
clone_size: NA
j_call: TRBJ2-3

cdr3_nt: TGTGCCAGCAGCCGGGACAGCTCCTATAATTCACCCCTCCACTTT
cdr3_aa: CASSRDSSYNSPLHF
d_call: TRBD1
v_call: TRBV11-2
clone_size: NA
j_call: TRBJ1-6

cdr3_nt: TGTGCCAGCAGGCAGGGGTCTCGAGGCTACACCTTC
cdr3_aa: CASRQGSRGYTF
d_call: NA
v_call: TRBV27
clone_size: NA
j_call: TRBJ1-2

cdr3_nt: TGCGCCAGCAGCCAAGCGGGGGAAGAGACCCAGTACTTC
cdr3_aa: CASSQAGEETQYF
d_call: NA
v_call: TRBV4-1
clone_size: NA
j_call: TRBJ2-5

cdr3_nt: TGTGCCAGCAGCCCCGGAAGGGGGTCAAATCAGCCCCAGCATTTT
cdr3_aa: CASSPGRGSNQPQHF
d_call: NA
v_call: TRBV11-2
clone_size: NA
j_call: TRBJ1-5

cdr3_nt: TGCGCCAGCAGCTTGGAAACGGGGAGGGGCGAGCAGTACTTC
cdr3_aa: CASSLETGRGEQYF
d_call: TRBD2
v_call: TRBV5-1
clone_size: NA
j_call: TRBJ2-7

cdr3_nt: TGTGCCAGCAGCCAAGAAATGCAGGTCACTGAAGCTTTCTTT
cdr3_aa: CASSQEMQVTEAFF
d_call: NA
v_call: TRBV4-2
clone_size: NA
j_call: TRBJ1-1

cdr3_nt: TGCGCCAGCAGCCCCCTGGGGGAGGGCCAGCCCCAGCATTTT
cdr3_aa: CASSPLGEGQPQHF
d_call: NA
v_call: TRBV4-1
clone_size: NA
j_call: TRBJ1-5

cdr3_nt: TGTGCCAGCAGTGACACGGTCAATTCACCCCTCCACTTT
cdr3_aa: CASSDTVNSPLHF
d_call: NA
v_call: TRBV28
clone_size: NA
j_call: TRBJ1-6

cdr3_nt: TGTGCCAGCAGCCCCCACCCAGGGTGTAATTCACCCCTCCACTTT
cdr3_aa: CASSPHPGCNSPLHF
d_call: NA
v_call: TRBV21-1
clone_size: NA
j_call: TRBJ1-6

cdr3_nt: TGTGCCAGCAGCTTAAGCGGGGGGAACTATGGCTACACCTTC
cdr3_aa: CASSLSGGNYGYTF
d_call: NA
v_call: TRBV7-3
clone_size: NA
j_call: TRBJ1-2

cdr3_nt: TGTGCCAGCAGTTCATTAAGCGTGCCTGAAGCTTTCTTT
cdr3_aa: CASSSLSVPEAFF
d_call: NA
v_call: TRBV12-3/TRBV12-4
clone_size: medium-sized
j_call: TRBJ1-1

cdr3_nt: TGTGCCAGCAGCTTATGGACAGGGGACAATCAGCCCCAGCATTTT
cdr3_aa: CASSLWTGDNQPQHF
d_call: TRBD1
v_call: TRBV7-2
clone_size: NA
j_call: TRBJ1-5

cdr3_nt: TGCAGTGCTAGTCGGGGACTAGCGGCCACAGATACGCAGTATTTT
cdr3_aa: CSASRGLAATDTQYF
d_call: TRBD2
v_call: TRBV20-1
clone_size: NA
j_call: TRBJ2-3

cdr3_nt: TGTGCCAGCAGCTTGGGACAGGTTAAGCCGAACACCGGGGAGCTGTTTTTT
cdr3_aa: CASSLGQVKPNTGELFF
d_call: NA
v_call: TRBV5-4
clone_size: NA
j_call: TRBJ2-2

cdr3_nt: TGTGCCAGCAGACCACAGGTGACTGGGGCCATATATTTT
cdr3_aa: CASRPQVTGAIYF
d_call: NA
v_call: TRBV27
clone_size: NA
j_call: TRBJ1-3

cdr3_nt: TGTGCCAGCAGTTCCACCCGACAGGTATCCTACGAGCAGTACTTC
cdr3_aa: CASSSTRQVSYEQYF
d_call: NA
v_call: TRBV28
clone_size: NA
j_call: TRBJ2-7

cdr3_nt: TGTGCCAGCAGCGGGCAGGGAGGAGGCAATCAGCCCCAGCATTTT
cdr3_aa: CASSGQGGGNQPQHF
d_call: NA
v_call: TRBV5-5
clone_size: once
j_call: TRBJ1-5

cdr3_nt: TGTGCCAGCAGCTGGGGGGAAGAGTACGGAAACACCATATATTTT
cdr3_aa: CASSWGEEYGNTIYF
d_call: NA
v_call: TRBV13
clone_size: NA
j_call: TRBJ1-3

cdr3_nt: TGCGCCAGCAGCCTTGGCGGGTCCTTATCAAAAGAGACCCAGTACTTC
cdr3_aa: CASSLGGSLSKETQYF
d_call: NA
v_call: TRBV4-1
clone_size: once
j_call: TRBJ2-5

cdr3_nt: TGTGCCACCAGTGACCCGAAGACAGGGACAGAGACCCAGTACTTC
cdr3_aa: CATSDPKTGTETQYF
d_call: TRBD1
v_call: TRBV24-1
clone_size: NA
j_call: TRBJ2-5

cdr3_nt: TGCGCCAGCAGCTTGGCACAGGGTGGAACTGAAGCTTTCTTT
cdr3_aa: CASSLAQGGTEAFF
d_call: NA
v_call: TRBV5-1
clone_size: NA
j_call: TRBJ1-1

cdr3_nt: TGTGCCAGCAGTTCGACAGGGATCCAGCAGTACTTC
cdr3_aa: CASSSTGIQQYF
d_call: TRBD1
v_call: TRBV28
clone_size: NA
j_call: TRBJ2-7

cdr3_nt: TGTGCCAGCAGCCAGCAGGGATTCAGTAACTATGGCTACACCTTC
cdr3_aa: CASSQQGFSNYGYTF
d_call: NA
v_call: TRBV6-5
clone_size: NA
j_call: TRBJ1-2

cdr3_nt: TGTGCCAGCAGCCCAATACCGGGACAGGCTCCAATATACTATGGCTACACCTTC
cdr3_aa: CASSPIPGQAPIYYGYTF
d_call: TRBD1
v_call: TRBV9
clone_size: once
j_call: TRBJ1-2

cdr3_nt: TGTGCCAGCAGCTTATCTCTCGGGGGGGCCCCGGAGACCCAGTACTTC
cdr3_aa: CASSLSLGGAPETQYF
d_call: TRBD2
v_call: TRBV7-9
clone_size: NA
j_call: TRBJ2-5

cdr3_nt: TGTGCCAGCAGCGTGGGGGGGCGGCTCAATCAGCCCCAGCATTTT
cdr3_aa: CASSVGGRLNQPQHF
d_call: NA
v_call: TRBV9
clone_size: once
j_call: TRBJ1-5

cdr3_nt: TGTGCCAGCAGCTTGGACCGCGGAGCTTCAGGGGGTCCCCAGCATTTT
cdr3_aa: CASSLDRGASGGPQHF
d_call: TRBD1
v_call: TRBV5-4
clone_size: NA
j_call: TRBJ1-5

cdr3_nt: TGCGCCAGCAGCTTGGTCGGGGAAAACACCGGGGAGCTGTTTTTT
cdr3_aa: CASSLVGENTGELFF
d_call: NA
v_call: TRBV5-1
clone_size: NA
j_call: TRBJ2-2

cdr3_nt: TGTGCCAGCAGCCAAGCCAGCGGGGGGCCAGATACGCAGTATTTT
cdr3_aa: CASSQASGGPDTQYF
d_call: TRBD2
v_call: TRBV4-2
clone_size: NA
j_call: TRBJ2-3

cdr3_nt: TGTGCCAGCAGCCAACTATTAGCGGTTAGCTCCTACGAGCAGTACTTC
cdr3_aa: CASSQLLAVSSYEQYF
d_call: NA
v_call: TRBV4-2
clone_size: NA
j_call: TRBJ2-7

cdr3_nt: TGTGCCAGCAGCGGATGGGACAGTAACTACGAGCAGTACTTC
cdr3_aa: CASSGWDSNYEQYF
d_call: TRBD1
v_call: TRBV9
clone_size: NA
j_call: TRBJ2-7

cdr3_nt: TGCGCCAGCAGCCAAGAGCGGGTAGGTCCGTCCACTGAAGCTTTCTTT
cdr3_aa: CASSQERVGPSTEAFF
d_call: NA
v_call: TRBV4-1
clone_size: NA
j_call: TRBJ1-1

cdr3_nt: TGTGCCAGCAGCTTAGGCAGGGCTAATCAGCCCCAGCATTTT
cdr3_aa: CASSLGRANQPQHF
d_call: NA
v_call: TRBV7-2
clone_size: NA
j_call: TRBJ1-5

cdr3_nt: TGTGCCAGCAGCTTGGTGGCAGGATTGAACACTGAAGCTTTCTTT
cdr3_aa: CASSLVAGLNTEAFF
d_call: NA
v_call: TRBV5-5
clone_size: NA
j_call: TRBJ1-1

cdr3_nt: TGTGCCAGTAGTACGGGACTGGTCAATCAGCCCCAGCATTTT
cdr3_aa: CASSTGLVNQPQHF
d_call: NA
v_call: TRBV19
clone_size: NA
j_call: TRBJ1-5

cdr3_nt: TGCAGCGCGGGGGGTCAGGGTTTCGCTGAAGCTTTCTTT
cdr3_aa: CSAGGQGFAEAFF
d_call: NA
v_call: TRBV29-1
clone_size: NA
j_call: TRBJ1-1

cdr3_nt: TGTGCCAGCAGCCAGGGCGGGGCTGGTTACGAGCAGTACTTC
cdr3_aa: CASSQGGAGYEQYF
d_call: NA
v_call: TRBV3-1/TRBV3-2
clone_size: NA
j_call: TRBJ2-7

cdr3_nt: TGCAGTGCTAGTGGGACAGATAACACCGGGGAGCTGTTTTTT
cdr3_aa: CSASGTDNTGELFF
d_call: TRBD1
v_call: TRBV20-1
clone_size: few
j_call: TRBJ2-2

cdr3_nt: TGTGCCAGTAGTATGATTCTGGGCAGGGGGAATGCCGGGGAGCTGTTTTTT
cdr3_aa: CASSMILGRGNAGELFF
d_call: TRBD1
v_call: TRBV19
clone_size: NA
j_call: TRBJ2-2

cdr3_nt: TGTGCCATCAGCGGACGGGGGGCGGGCACCGGGGAGCTGTTTTTT
cdr3_aa: CAISGRGAGTGELFF
d_call: NA
v_call: TRBV10-3
clone_size: NA
j_call: TRBJ2-2

cdr3_nt: TGTGCCAGCAGTGAGTCAGGGAATCAGCCCCAGCATTTT
cdr3_aa: CASSESGNQPQHF
d_call: NA
v_call: TRBV25-1
clone_size: NA
j_call: TRBJ1-5

cdr3_nt: TGTGCCAGCAGTTCCCTTCAGGGGGTATCCTACGAGCAGTACTTC
cdr3_aa: CASSSLQGVSYEQYF
d_call: TRBD1
v_call: TRBV27
clone_size: NA
j_call: TRBJ2-7

cdr3_nt: TGCGCCAGCAGACAAAGAGGGTCACAGGGGGTTGGTGGCACTGAAGCTTTCTTT
cdr3_aa: CASRQRGSQGVGGTEAFF
d_call: TRBD1
v_call: TRBV5-1
clone_size: NA
j_call: TRBJ1-1